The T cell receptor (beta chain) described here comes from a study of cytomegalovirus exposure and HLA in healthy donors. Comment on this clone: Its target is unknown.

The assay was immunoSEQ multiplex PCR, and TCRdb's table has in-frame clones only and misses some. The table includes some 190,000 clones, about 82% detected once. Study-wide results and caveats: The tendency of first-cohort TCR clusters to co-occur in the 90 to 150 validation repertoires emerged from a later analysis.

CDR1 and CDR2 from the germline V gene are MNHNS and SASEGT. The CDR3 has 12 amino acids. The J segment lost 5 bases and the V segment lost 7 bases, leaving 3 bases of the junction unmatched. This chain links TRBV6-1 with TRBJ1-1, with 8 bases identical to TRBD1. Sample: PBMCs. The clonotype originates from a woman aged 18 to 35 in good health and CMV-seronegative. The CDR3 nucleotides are TGTGCCAGCACCAGGGGGCTAACTGAAGCTTTCTTT. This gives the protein CASTRGLTEAFF.